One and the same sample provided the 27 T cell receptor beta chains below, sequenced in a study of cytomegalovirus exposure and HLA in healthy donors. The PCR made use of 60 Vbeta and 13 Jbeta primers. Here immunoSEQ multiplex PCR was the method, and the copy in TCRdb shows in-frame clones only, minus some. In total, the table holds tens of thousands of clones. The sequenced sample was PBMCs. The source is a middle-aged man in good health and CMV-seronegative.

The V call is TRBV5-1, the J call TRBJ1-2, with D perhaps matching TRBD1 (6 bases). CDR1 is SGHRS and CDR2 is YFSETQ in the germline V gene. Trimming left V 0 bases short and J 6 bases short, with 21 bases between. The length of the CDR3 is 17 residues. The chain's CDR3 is CASSLGLPSGDGNGYTF. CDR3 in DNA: TGCGCCAGCAGCTTGGGGCTACCTTCAGGGGATGGTAATGGCTACACCTTC.

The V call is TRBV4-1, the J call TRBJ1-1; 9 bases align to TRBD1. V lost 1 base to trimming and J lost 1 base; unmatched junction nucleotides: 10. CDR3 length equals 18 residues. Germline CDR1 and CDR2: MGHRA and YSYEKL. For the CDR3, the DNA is TGCGCCAGCAGCCAAGCAAGCCGGGACAGGGCGAAGAACACTGAAGCTTTCTTT. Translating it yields CASSQASRDRAKNTEAFF.

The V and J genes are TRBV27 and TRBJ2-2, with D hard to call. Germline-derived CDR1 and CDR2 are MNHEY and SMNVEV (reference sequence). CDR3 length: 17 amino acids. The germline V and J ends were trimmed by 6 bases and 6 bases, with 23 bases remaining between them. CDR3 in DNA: TGTGCCAGCAGACCACGGGTGGCTGCAATTAAGGCCGGGGAGCTGTTTTTT. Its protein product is CASRPRVAAIKAGELFF.

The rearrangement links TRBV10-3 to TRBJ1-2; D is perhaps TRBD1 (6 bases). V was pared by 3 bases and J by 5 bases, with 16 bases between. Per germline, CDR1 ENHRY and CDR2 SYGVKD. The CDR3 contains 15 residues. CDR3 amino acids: CAISEGGGATYGYTF. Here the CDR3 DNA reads TGTGCCATCAGTGAAGGCGGGGGGGCAACATATGGCTACACCTTC.

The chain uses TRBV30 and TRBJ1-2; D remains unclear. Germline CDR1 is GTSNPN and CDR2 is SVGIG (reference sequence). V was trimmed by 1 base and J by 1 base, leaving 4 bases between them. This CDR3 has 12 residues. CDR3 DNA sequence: TGTGCCTGGAGTGCCCATAACTATGGCTACACCTTC. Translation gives CAWSAHNYGYTF. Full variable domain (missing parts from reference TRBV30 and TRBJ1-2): SQTIHQWPATLVQPVGSPLSLECTVEGTSNPNLYWYRQAAGRGLQLLFYSVGIGQISSEVPQNLSASRPQDRQFILSSKKLLLSDSGFYLCAWSAHNYGYTFGSGTRLTVV.

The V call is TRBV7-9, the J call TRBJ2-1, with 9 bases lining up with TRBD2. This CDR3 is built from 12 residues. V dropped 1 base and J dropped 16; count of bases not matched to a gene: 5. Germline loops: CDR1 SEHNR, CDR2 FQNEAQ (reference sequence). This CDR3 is CASSLDLAGLFF. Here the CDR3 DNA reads TGTGCCAGCAGCTTAGACCTAGCGGGACTATTCTTC.

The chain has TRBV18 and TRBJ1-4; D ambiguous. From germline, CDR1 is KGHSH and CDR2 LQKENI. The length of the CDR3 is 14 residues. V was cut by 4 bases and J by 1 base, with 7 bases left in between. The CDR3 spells CASSRARTNEKLFF. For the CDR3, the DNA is TGTGCCAGCTCACGGGCGAGAACTAATGAAAAACTGTTTTTT. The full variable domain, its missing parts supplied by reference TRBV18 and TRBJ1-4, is NAGVMQNPRHLVRRRGQEARLRCSPMKGHSHVYWYRQLPEEGLKFMVYLQKENIIDESGMPKERFSAEFPKEGPSILRIQQVVRGDSAAYFCASSRARTNEKLFFGSGTQLSVL.

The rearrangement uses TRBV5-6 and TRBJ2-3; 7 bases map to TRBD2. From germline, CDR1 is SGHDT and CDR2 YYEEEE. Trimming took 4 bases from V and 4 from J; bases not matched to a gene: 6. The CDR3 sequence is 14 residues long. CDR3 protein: CASSMGGGSDTQYF. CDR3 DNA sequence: TGTGCCAGCAGCATGGGGGGGGGTTCAGATACGCAGTATTTT.

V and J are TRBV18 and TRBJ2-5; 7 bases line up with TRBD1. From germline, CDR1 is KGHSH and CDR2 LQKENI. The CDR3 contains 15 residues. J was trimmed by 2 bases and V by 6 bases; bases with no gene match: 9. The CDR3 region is CASSPWDSEQETQYF. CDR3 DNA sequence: TGTGCCAGCTCCCCATGGGACAGCGAGCAAGAGACCCAGTACTTC.

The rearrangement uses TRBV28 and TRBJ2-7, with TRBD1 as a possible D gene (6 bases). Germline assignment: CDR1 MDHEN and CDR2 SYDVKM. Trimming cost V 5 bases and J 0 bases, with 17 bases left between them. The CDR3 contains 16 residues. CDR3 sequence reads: CASSRITGSHSYEQYF. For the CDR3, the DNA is TGTGCCAGCAGTAGAATCACAGGGTCCCACTCCTACGAGCAGTACTTC.

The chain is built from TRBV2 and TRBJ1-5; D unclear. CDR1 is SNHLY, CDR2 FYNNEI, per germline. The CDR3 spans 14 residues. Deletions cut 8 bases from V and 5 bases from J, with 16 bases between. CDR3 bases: TGTGCCAGCGGGCGTCCTCCCGCTGATCAGCCCCAGCATTTT. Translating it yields CASGRPPADQPQHF.

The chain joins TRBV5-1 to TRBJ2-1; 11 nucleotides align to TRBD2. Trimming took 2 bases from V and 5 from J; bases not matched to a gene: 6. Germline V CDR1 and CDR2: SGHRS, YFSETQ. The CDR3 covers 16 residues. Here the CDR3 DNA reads TGCGCCAGCAGCTTTTTAGCGGGAGGGCCCCACAATGAGCAGTTCTTC. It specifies CASSFLAGGPHNEQFF.

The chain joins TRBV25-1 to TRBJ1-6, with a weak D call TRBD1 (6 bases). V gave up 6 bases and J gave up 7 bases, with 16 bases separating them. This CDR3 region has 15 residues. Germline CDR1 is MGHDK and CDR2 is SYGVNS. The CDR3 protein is CASSGSQGLNSPLHF. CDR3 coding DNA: TGTGCCAGCAGCGGAAGCCAGGGGCTGAATTCACCCCTCCACTTT.

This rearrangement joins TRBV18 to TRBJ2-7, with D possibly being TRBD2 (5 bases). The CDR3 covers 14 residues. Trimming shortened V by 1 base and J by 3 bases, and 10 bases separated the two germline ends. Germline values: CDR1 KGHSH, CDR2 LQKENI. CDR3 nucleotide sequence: TGTGCCAGCTCACCACGGGGAGCTTTCTACGAGCAGTACTTC. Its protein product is CASSPRGAFYEQYF.

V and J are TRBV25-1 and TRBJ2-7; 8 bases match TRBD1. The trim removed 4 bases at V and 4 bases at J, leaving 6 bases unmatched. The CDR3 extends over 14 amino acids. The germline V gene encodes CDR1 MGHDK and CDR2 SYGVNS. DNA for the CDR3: TGTGCCAGCAGTGGACAGGGGTGGAAGTACGAGCAGTACTTC. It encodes CASSGQGWKYEQYF.

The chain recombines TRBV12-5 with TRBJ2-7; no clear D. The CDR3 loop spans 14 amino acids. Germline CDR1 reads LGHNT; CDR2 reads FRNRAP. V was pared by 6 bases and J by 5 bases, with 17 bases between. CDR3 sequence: CASGRVKGGDEQYF. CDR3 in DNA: TGTGCTAGTGGACGGGTGAAAGGCGGCGACGAGCAGTACTTC.

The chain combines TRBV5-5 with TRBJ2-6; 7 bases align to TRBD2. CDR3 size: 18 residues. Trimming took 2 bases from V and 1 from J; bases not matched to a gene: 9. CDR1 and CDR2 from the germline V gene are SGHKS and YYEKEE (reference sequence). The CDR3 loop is CASSFERGKPSGANVLTF. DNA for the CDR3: TGTGCCAGCAGCTTCGAGCGGGGAAAGCCTTCTGGGGCCAACGTCCTGACTTTC. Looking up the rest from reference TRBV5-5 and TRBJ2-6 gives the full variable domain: DAGVTQSPTHLIKTRGQQVTLRCSPISGHKSVSWYQQVLGQGPQFIFQYYEKEERGRGNFPDRFSARQFPNYSSELNVNALLLGDSALYLCASSFERGKPSGANVLTFGAGSRLTVL.

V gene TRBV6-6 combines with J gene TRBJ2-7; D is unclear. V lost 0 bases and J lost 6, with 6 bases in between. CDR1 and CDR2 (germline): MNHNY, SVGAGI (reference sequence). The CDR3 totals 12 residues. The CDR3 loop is CASSYSHTEQYF. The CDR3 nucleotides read TGTGCCAGCAGTTACTCCCACACCGAGCAGTACTTC.

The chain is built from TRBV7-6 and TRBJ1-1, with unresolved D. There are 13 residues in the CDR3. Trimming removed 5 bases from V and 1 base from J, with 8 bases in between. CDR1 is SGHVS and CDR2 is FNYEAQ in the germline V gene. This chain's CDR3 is CASSTTENTEAFF. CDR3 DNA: TGTGCCAGCAGCACCACAGAGAACACTGAAGCTTTCTTT.

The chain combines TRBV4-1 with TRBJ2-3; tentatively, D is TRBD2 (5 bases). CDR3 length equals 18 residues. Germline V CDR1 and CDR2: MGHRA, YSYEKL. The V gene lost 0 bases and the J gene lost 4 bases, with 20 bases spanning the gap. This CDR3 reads CASSQDSGFLYGADTQYF. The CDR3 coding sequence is TGCGCCAGCAGCCAAGATAGTGGTTTTCTATACGGGGCAGATACGCAGTATTTT.

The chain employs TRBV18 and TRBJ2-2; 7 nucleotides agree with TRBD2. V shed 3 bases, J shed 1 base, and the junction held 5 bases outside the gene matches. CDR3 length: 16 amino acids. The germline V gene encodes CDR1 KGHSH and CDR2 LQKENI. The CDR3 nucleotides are TGTGCCAGCTCACCTAGCGCTAGCGGGAACACCGGGGAGCTGTTTTTT. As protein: CASSPSASGNTGELFF.

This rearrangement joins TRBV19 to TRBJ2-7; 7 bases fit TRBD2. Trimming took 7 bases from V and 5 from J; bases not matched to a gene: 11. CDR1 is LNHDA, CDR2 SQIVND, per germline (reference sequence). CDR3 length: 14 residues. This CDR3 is CASKVAGAGHEQYF. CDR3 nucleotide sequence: TGTGCCAGTAAAGTAGCGGGTGCCGGCCACGAGCAGTACTTC.

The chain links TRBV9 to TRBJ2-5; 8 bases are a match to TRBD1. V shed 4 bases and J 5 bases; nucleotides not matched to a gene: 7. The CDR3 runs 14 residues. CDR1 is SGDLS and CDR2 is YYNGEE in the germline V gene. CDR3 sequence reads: CASSYQGAGETQYF. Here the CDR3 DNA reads TGTGCCAGCAGCTATCAGGGGGCGGGCGAGACCCAGTACTTC.

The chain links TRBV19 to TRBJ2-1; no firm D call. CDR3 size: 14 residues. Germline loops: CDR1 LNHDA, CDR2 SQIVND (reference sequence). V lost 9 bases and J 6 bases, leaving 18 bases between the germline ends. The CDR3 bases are TGTGCCAGCGCCATGGCGGAATCGCCCAATGAGCAGTTCTTC. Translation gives CASAMAESPNEQFF.

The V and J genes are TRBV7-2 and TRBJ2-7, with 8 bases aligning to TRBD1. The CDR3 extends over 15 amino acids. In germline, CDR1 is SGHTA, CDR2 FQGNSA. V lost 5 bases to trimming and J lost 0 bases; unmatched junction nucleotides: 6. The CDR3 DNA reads TGTGCCAGCAGCCCCCAGGGGGCGGGCTCCTACGAGCAGTACTTC. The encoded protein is CASSPQGAGSYEQYF. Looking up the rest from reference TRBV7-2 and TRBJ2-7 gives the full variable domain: GAGVSQSPSNKVTEKGKDVELRCDPISGHTALYWYRQSLGQGLEFLIYFQGNSAPDKSGLPSDRFSAERTGGSVSTLTIQRTQQEDSAVYLCASSPQGAGSYEQYFGPGTRLTVT.

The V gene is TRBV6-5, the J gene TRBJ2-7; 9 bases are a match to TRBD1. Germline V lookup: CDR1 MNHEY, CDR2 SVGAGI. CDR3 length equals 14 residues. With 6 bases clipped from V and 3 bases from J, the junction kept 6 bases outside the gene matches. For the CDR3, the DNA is TGTGCCAGCAGCTTGACGACAGGGGGCTACGAGCAGTACTTC. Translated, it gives CASSLTTGGYEQYF.

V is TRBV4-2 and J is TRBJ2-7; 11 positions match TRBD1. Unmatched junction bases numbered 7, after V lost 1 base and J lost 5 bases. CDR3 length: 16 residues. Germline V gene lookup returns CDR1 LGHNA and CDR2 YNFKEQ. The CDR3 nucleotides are TGTGCCAGCAGCCAAGCACCCGGACAGGGGGCCGACGAGCAGTACTTC. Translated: CASSQAPGQGADEQYF.